A single sample is the source of the 32 T cell receptor beta chains below, sequenced in a study of CD8+ T cells in alopecia areata (dated by TCRdb to 2016 to 2019). In the paper's terms, the time point label means: approximately 4 weeks on oral tofacitinib. In the paper's terms, the treatment or condition label means: oral pan-JAK inhibitor, 5-10 mg twice daily. Libraries came from the immunoSEQ multiplex PCR assay. For TCR sequencing, RNA was extracted from every sample and reverse transcribed into cDNA to serve as template. Held by TCRdb, this immuneACCESS table contains in-frame sequences only and omits some clones. Under half of the omission traces to an unresolved V gene where checked; the cause of the rest is unknown. This sample holds about 76,000 clones; 25% to 30% were observed only once. Clones ranked in the top ten supply just under 15% of the sample. The sequences come from CD8+ T cells sorted from blood, collected at week 4, from a patient treated with tofacitinib. Receptors were obtained from a human donor with alopecia areata.

As to this clone: One end of the junction does not line up with germline, which may come from a read error. V usage is TRBV13 and J usage is TRBJ2-7; TRBD2 matches at 10 bases. There are 15 residues in the CDR3. Looked up from germline, CDR1 is PRHDT and CDR2 is FYEKMQ (reference sequence). CDR3: CACSPRLAGPYEQYF. The CDR3 DNA reads TGTGCCTGCAGCCCCCGACTAGCGGGCCCCTACGAGCAGTACTTC.

The chain has TRBV5-1 and TRBJ2-7; D gene unclear. Germline loops: CDR1 SGHRS, CDR2 YFSETQ. V shed 1 base and J shed 6 bases, with 5 bases lying between them. This CDR3 has 11 amino acids. CDR3 nucleotides: TGCGCCAGCAGCTTGTCAAGCGAGCAGTACTTC. It specifies CASSLSSEQYF. Drawing the rest from reference TRBV5-1 and TRBJ2-7, the complete variable domain is KAGVTQTPRYLIKTRGQQVTLSCSPISGHRSVSWYQQTPGQGLQFLFEYFSETQRNKGNFPGRFSGRQFSNSRSEMNVSTLELGDSALYLCASSLSSEQYFGPGTRLTVT.

This clone has just a few counts. The chain has TRBV7-9 and TRBJ2-7; D remains unclear. CDR1 and CDR2 (germline): SEHNR, FQNEAQ (reference sequence). The CDR3 is 13 residues long. V lost 2 bases and J lost 3, with 8 bases in between. CDR3 protein: CASSLFDFYEQYF. For the CDR3, the DNA is TGTGCCAGCAGCTTATTCGATTTCTACGAGCAGTACTTC.

This clone was observed at least ten times. V and J are TRBV27 and TRBJ1-2; D not certain. Germline CDR1 reads MNHEY; CDR2 reads SMNVEV (reference sequence). CDR3 size: 13 residues. V lost 6 bases and J 5 bases, leaving 13 bases between the germline ends. CDR3 sequence: CASSLNPSYGYTF. The CDR3 DNA reads as TGTGCCAGCAGCCTGAATCCGTCATATGGCTACACCTTC.

The chain links TRBV28 to TRBJ2-5; TRBD1 matches at 7 bases. With 4 bases clipped from V and 1 base from J, the junction kept 0 bases outside the gene matches. There are 13 residues in the CDR3. Per the germline V gene, CDR1 is MDHEN and CDR2 is SYDVKM. The CDR3 nucleotides read TGTGCCAGCAGTTGGACAGGCCAAGAGACCCAGTACTTC. This sequence encodes CASSWTGQETQYF.

This rearrangement joins TRBV9 to TRBJ2-3, with D uncertain. The CDR3 extends over 15 amino acids. The V end was cut by 0 bases, the J end by 6 bases, with 14 bases between. Germline V gene sequence: CDR1 SGDLS, CDR2 YYNGEE. This CDR3 reads CASSVAYGSVDTQYF. The CDR3 region has the DNA TGTGCCAGCAGCGTAGCTTACGGAAGTGTTGATACGCAGTATTTT.

The chain links TRBV9 to TRBJ2-6; D may be TRBD1 (6 bases). The CDR3 consists of 15 residues. Germline-derived CDR1 and CDR2 are SGDLS and YYNGEE. V lost 6 bases, J lost 4 bases, and 14 bases lay in between. The CDR3 DNA follows: TGTGCCAGCAATCTGGGGGCGGAAGGGGCCAACGTCCTGACTTTC. It translates to CASNLGAEGANVLTF.

This clone was counted a few times. This chain uses TRBV27 with TRBJ2-5, with D perhaps TRBD1 or TRBD2 (6 bases each). The CDR3 runs to 14 residues. Looked up from germline, CDR1 is MNHEY and CDR2 is SMNVEV (reference sequence). V was clipped by 2 bases and J by 5 bases, with 12 bases between them. DNA for the CDR3: TGTGCCAGCAGTTTACGGGGGCTGGGGGAGACCCAGTACTTC. Translation: CASSLRGLGETQYF.

The V gene is TRBV4-2, the J gene TRBJ2-1, with D unresolved. The CDR3 extends over 14 amino acids. V was cut by 4 bases and J by 8 bases, with 15 bases left in between. Germline lookup yields CDR1 LGHNA and CDR2 YNFKEQ. The CDR3, as DNA: TGTGCCAGCAGCCCTGAATCCCGCATCGATGAGCAGTTCTTC. This translates into CASSPESRIDEQFF.

V usage is TRBV9 and J usage is TRBJ2-7; 7 nucleotides line up with TRBD1. Germline CDR1 reads SGDLS; CDR2 reads YYNGEE. The length of the CDR3 is 14 residues. The V segment lost 0 bases and the J segment 3 bases; nucleotides outside the gene matches: 3. The CDR3 DNA is TGTGCCAGCAGCGTAGCTGGGACAGACTACGAGCAGTACTTC. It encodes CASSVAGTDYEQYF.

This chain uses TRBV6-1 with TRBJ1-2, with a weak D call TRBD1 (6 bases). Trimming stripped 8 bases from V and 2 bases from J, with 12 bases between. CDR1 MNHNS and CDR2 SASEGT come from the germline V gene. The CDR3 extends over 13 amino acids. The CDR3 is CASSPDRNYGYTF. CDR3 coding DNA: TGTGCCAGCTCACCAGACAGGAACTATGGCTACACCTTC.

This clone turned up a few times. V and J are TRBV10-2 and TRBJ1-5; TRBD1 is a possible D gene (6 bases). The V end lost 6 bases, the J end lost 6 bases, and 27 bases lay between the germline ends. The CDR3 has 18 amino acids. Germline loops: CDR1 WSHSY, CDR2 SAAADI. The DNA for the CDR3 is TGCGCCAGCAGCGGACTGCTGATGGGACAATCCATGAGTCAGCCCCAGCATTTT. Protein sequence: CASSGLLMGQSMSQPQHF.

The chain joins TRBV29-1 to TRBJ2-2; D tentatively reads TRBD1 or TRBD2 (5 bases each). The CDR3 runs to 17 residues. V was clipped by 0 bases and J by 8 bases, with 22 bases between them. CDR1 and CDR2 (germline): SQVTM, ANQGSEA. The CDR3 coding sequence is TGCAGCGTTGAAGATCGGTTGAGGGGCACTCCATGGGGGGAGCTGTTTTTT. It codes for CSVEDRLRGTPWGELFF.

This chain links TRBV6-5 with TRBJ2-1, with D possibly being TRBD2 (5 bases). Trimming cost V 4 bases and J 5 bases, with 9 bases left between them. Germline V gene sequence: CDR1 MNHEY, CDR2 SVGAGI. The CDR3 length is 13 residues. The CDR3, as DNA: TGTGCCAGCAGTTGGCGAGCGGACAATGAGCAGTTCTTC. It translates to CASSWRADNEQFF.

This clone was observed once. V usage is TRBV7-3 and J usage is TRBJ2-5; D gene uncertain. Trimming cost V 1 base and J 5 bases, with 8 bases left between them. This CDR3 comprises 13 residues. Germline CDR1 and CDR2: SGHTA and FQGTGA. The chain's CDR3 is CASSLNVAETQYF. The CDR3 DNA follows: TGTGCCAGCAGCTTAAACGTGGCGGAGACCCAGTACTTC.

This rearrangement joins TRBV19 to TRBJ2-1, with no clear D. Trimming took 3 bases from V and 7 from J, leaving 7 bases between them. This CDR3 contains 12 residues. CDR1 is LNHDA and CDR2 is SQIVND in the germline V gene (reference sequence). CDR3 amino acids: CASSIPGNEQFF. CDR3 nucleotides: TGTGCCAGTAGTATCCCCGGAAATGAGCAGTTCTTC. The entire variable domain, with the rest obtained from reference TRBV19 and TRBJ2-1, is as follows: DGGITQSPKYLFRKEGQNVTLSCEQNLNHDAMYWYRQDPGQGLRLIYYSQIVNDFQKGDIAEGYSVSREKKESFPLTVTSAQKNPTAFYLCASSIPGNEQFFGPGTRLTVL.

This clone was recorded a few times. The chain carries TRBV6-4 and TRBJ2-7; a weak D match, TRBD1 (5 bases). The CDR3 is 11 residues long. Germline-derived CDR1 and CDR2 are MRHNA and SNTAGT. V was trimmed by 9 bases and J by 6 bases, leaving 12 bases between them. CDR3 DNA sequence: TGTGCCAGACCTGTAACAGGCGAGCAGTACTTC. This sequence encodes CARPVTGEQYF.

This chain connects TRBV7-9 to TRBJ1-5; D ambiguous. The CDR3 runs to 11 residues. Per germline, CDR1 SEHNR and CDR2 FQNEAQ (reference sequence). With 4 bases removed from V and 8 bases from J, the gap between germline ends came to 6 bases. The DNA of the CDR3 is TGTGCCAGCAGCTCCGGGGAGCCCCAGCATTTT. This codes for CASSSGEPQHF.

DNA of the CDR3: TGTGCCAGCAGCCAGTACGTAAATGAAGCTTTCTTT. Translating it yields CASSQYVNEAFF. The chain links TRBV14 to TRBJ1-1; D is unclear. This CDR3 has 12 residues. V was trimmed by 3 bases and J by 7 bases, leaving 9 bases between them. Per germline, CDR1 SGHDN and CDR2 FVKESK.

For the CDR3, the DNA is TGCAGCGTCGCCGGGACAGAAGAGACCCAGTACTTC. Translation gives CSVAGTEETQYF. The chain carries TRBV29-1 and TRBJ2-5, with 7 nucleotides matching TRBD1. This CDR3 has 12 amino acids. V shed 6 bases, J shed 3 bases, and the junction held 4 bases outside the gene matches. The V gene's germline CDR1 is SQVTM and CDR2 ANQGSEA.

This sequence joins TRBV7-2 and TRBJ2-7; D possibly corresponds to TRBD2 (6 bases). CDR3 length: 15 residues. The germline V gene has CDR1 SGHTA and CDR2 FQGNSA. With 2 bases removed from V and 4 bases from J, the gap between germline ends came to 15 bases. Here the CDR3 DNA reads TGTGCCAGCAGCTTATACGGGGGTAGTGGTTACGAGCAGTACTTC. Translating it yields CASSLYGGSGYEQYF.

The chain couples TRBV27 to TRBJ1-1; possible D gene TRBD1, 6 bases. The CDR3 is 13 residues long. Germline loops: CDR1 MNHEY, CDR2 SMNVEV (reference sequence). V was clipped by 3 bases and J by 6 bases, with 11 bases between them. CDR3 sequence: CASSLGGLAEAFF. The DNA of the CDR3 is TGTGCCAGCAGTTTGGGGGGGCTCGCTGAAGCTTTCTTT.

The sample holds a few counts of this clone. The V call is TRBV15, the J call TRBJ2-1; 7 nucleotides line up with TRBD1. The CDR3 runs to 13 residues. CDR1 is LNHNV, CDR2 YYDKDF, per germline (reference sequence). The V and J ends lost 6 bases and 7 bases, in that order; junction bases with no gene match: 6. CDR3 DNA: TGTGCCACCAGGGAAGGGGGCATGAATGAGCAGTTCTTC. It encodes CATREGGMNEQFF.

This clone was found a few times. The rearrangement uses TRBV30 and TRBJ2-7; 8 bases line up with TRBD1. V was clipped by 3 bases and J by 3 bases; unmatched bases: 7. Germline assignment: CDR1 GTSNPN and CDR2 SVGIG (reference sequence). CDR3 length: 14 amino acids. The CDR3 DNA follows: TGTGCCTGGAGCGCGGGAACAGGGGGCTACGAGCAGTACTTC. Translated: CAWSAGTGGYEQYF.

This clone was counted a single time. The V gene is TRBV2, the J gene TRBJ2-7; D may be TRBD1 or TRBD2 (5 bases each). Germline V gene lookup returns CDR1 SNHLY and CDR2 FYNNEI. V was clipped by 9 bases and J by 2 bases, with 14 bases between them. The CDR3 contains 13 residues. The CDR3, as DNA: TGTGCCAGTTCCGGGACGGAACCCTACGAGCAGTACTTC. This sequence encodes CASSGTEPYEQYF. Drawing the rest from reference TRBV2 and TRBJ2-7, the complete variable domain is EPEVTQTPSHQVTQMGQEVILRCVPISNHLYFYWYRQILGQKVEFLVSFYNNEISEKSEIFDDQFSVERPDGSNFTLKIRSTKLEDSAMYFCASSGTEPYEQYFGPGTRLTVT.

V gene TRBV11-2 combines with J gene TRBJ2-1; no definite D call. Germline CDR1 reads SGHAT; CDR2 reads FQNNGV. This CDR3 comprises 13 residues. Trimming took off 0 bases at V and 4 bases at J, with 4 bases between the two ends. CDR3 sequence (DNA): TGTGCCAGCAGCTTAGAGGTGTACAATGAGCAGTTCTTC. This codes for CASSLEVYNEQFF.

The chain couples TRBV25-1 to TRBJ2-7, with 7 bases that match TRBD1. The V gene end was trimmed by 1 base and the J gene end by 5 bases; junction bases not matched to a gene: 5. The CDR3 has 14 amino acids. The V gene's germline CDR1 is MGHDK and CDR2 SYGVNS. CDR3 sequence reads: CASSESGQVHEQYF. The DNA of the CDR3 is TGTGCCAGCAGTGAATCAGGACAGGTCCACGAGCAGTACTTC.

The chain joins TRBV7-9 to TRBJ2-1; 13 bases agree with TRBD2. V gave up 8 bases and J gave up 5 bases; unmatched junction bases: 3. Germline lookup yields CDR1 SEHNR and CDR2 FQNEAQ (reference sequence). The CDR3 runs 14 residues. Here the CDR3 reads CASGTSGNDNEQFF. CDR3 DNA: TGTGCCAGCGGGACTAGCGGGAACGACAATGAGCAGTTCTTC.

Here the CDR3 DNA reads TGTGCCAGCAGCTGGGACGGAAATTACGAGCAGTACTTC. Its translation is CASSWDGNYEQYF. V is TRBV7-9 and J is TRBJ2-7, with D perhaps matching TRBD1 or TRBD2 (5 bases each). The V and J ends lost 4 bases and 4 bases respectively, with 11 bases between them. This CDR3 spans 13 amino acids. Germline V CDR1 and CDR2: SEHNR, FQNEAQ (reference sequence).

This chain links TRBV28 with TRBJ2-5; 10 bases match TRBD2. V gave up 6 bases and J gave up 4 bases; unmatched junction bases: 8. Germline V gives CDR1 MDHEN, CDR2 SYDVKM. The CDR3 spans 15 residues. The DNA of the CDR3 is TGTGCCAGCAGAATTCTAGCGGGAGCCCGAGAGACCCAGTACTTC. Translating it yields CASRILAGARETQYF.

This clone was detected only a few times. The CDR3 DNA reads as TGTGCCAGCAGCGTAGGAGGTAATAGCAATCAGCCCCAGCATTTT. Its translation is CASSVGGNSNQPQHF. This chain connects TRBV9 to TRBJ1-5; D call uncertain. CDR1 is SGDLS and CDR2 is YYNGEE in the germline V gene. The CDR3 spans 15 residues. V lost 0 bases and J 0 bases, leaving 7 bases between the germline ends.

The table lists this clone with a few counts. The gene calls are TRBV4-1 and TRBJ1-5, with TRBD1 as a possible D gene (6 bases). Per germline, CDR1 MGHRA and CDR2 YSYEKL. This CDR3 is built from 16 residues. The V end lost 4 bases, the J end lost 3 bases, and 16 bases lay between the germline ends. In nucleotides, the CDR3 is TGCGCCAGCAGCCCCAGAATTAGACAGGCCAATCAGCCCCAGCATTTT. As protein: CASSPRIRQANQPQHF.